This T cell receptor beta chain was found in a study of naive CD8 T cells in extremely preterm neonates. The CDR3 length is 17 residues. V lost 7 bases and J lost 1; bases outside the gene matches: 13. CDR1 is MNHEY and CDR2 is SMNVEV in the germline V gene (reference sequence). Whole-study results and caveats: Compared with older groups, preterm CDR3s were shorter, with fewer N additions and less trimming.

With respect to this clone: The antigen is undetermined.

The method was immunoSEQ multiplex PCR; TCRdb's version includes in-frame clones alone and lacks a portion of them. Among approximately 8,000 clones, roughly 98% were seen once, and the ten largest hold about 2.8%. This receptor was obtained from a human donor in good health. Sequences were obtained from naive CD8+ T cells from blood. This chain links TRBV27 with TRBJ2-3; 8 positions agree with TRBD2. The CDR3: CASTPSVGAGGTDTQYF. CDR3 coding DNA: TGTGCCAGCACTCCCAGCGTCGGAGCGGGGGGCACAGATACGCAGTATTTT.